The next 29 T cell receptor beta chains were all read from a single sample in a study of blood T cell repertoires in COVID-19. Repertoires were generated with immunoSEQ multiplex PCR, while TCRdb's copy carries only in-frame clones and drops some. Here the sample spans roughly 390,000 clones, more than 75% being singletons. Sequencing used peripheral blood. Receptors originate from a woman aged 30 to 39 with COVID-19, enrolled during active disease.

The chain couples TRBV9 to TRBJ2-7, with a possible D match to TRBD1 (6 bases). This CDR3 region has 15 residues. Trimming pared 3 bases from V and 6 bases from J, leaving 19 bases between. Germline V gene sequence: CDR1 SGDLS, CDR2 YYNGEE. CDR3 coding DNA: TGTGCCAGCAGCGGGGTCGGGCAGGGGCACTCCGAGCAGTACTTC. Amino acid sequence: CASSGVGQGHSEQYF.

The V gene is TRBV7-9, the J gene TRBJ1-1; D ambiguous. The CDR3 runs to 12 residues. V was shortened by 5 bases and J by 1 base, with 5 bases between the two germline ends. CDR1 and CDR2 from the germline V gene are SEHNR and FQNEAQ (reference sequence). The CDR3 DNA sequence: TGTGCCAGCAGCAGCGAGAACACTGAAGCTTTCTTT. This sequence encodes CASSSENTEAFF.

This clone was detected once. The rearrangement links TRBV5-1 to TRBJ2-5, with 14 bases lining up with TRBD2. J was trimmed by 4 bases and V by 4 bases; bases with no gene match: 3. The CDR3 is made up of 15 amino acids. Germline V gene sequence: CDR1 SGHRS, CDR2 YFSETQ. In DNA form, the CDR3 reads TGCGCCAGCAGCAGGGGACTAGCGGGAGTAGAGACCCAGTACTTC. It specifies CASSRGLAGVETQYF.

Regarding this clone: The sample holds other DNA sequences that translate to the same CDR3. This chain links TRBV19 with TRBJ2-7; TRBD2 matches 11 bases. The CDR3 extends over 15 amino acids. Germline V gene sequence: CDR1 LNHDA, CDR2 SQIVND (reference sequence). V lost 5 bases and J lost 2; bases outside the gene matches: 5. The CDR3 loop is CASSPGTSGTYEQYF. The CDR3 DNA follows: TGTGCCAGTAGTCCCGGGACTAGCGGTACCTACGAGCAGTACTTC.

The chain employs TRBV28 and TRBJ1-3, with D possibly TRBD1 on 6 matching bases. The V and J ends lost 2 bases and 4 bases respectively, with 6 bases between them. The CDR3 contains 13 residues. Germline V gene lookup returns CDR1 MDHEN and CDR2 SYDVKM. CDR3 DNA sequence: TGTGCCAGCAGTTTAGGGACAGGAAACACCATATATTTT. Amino acid sequence: CASSLGTGNTIYF.

The rearrangement joins TRBV6-6 to TRBJ2-7, with unresolved D. The CDR3 contains 16 residues. V lost 2 bases to trimming and J lost 1 base, with 15 bases between them. Germline V gene data show CDR1 as MNHNY and CDR2 as SVGAGI (reference sequence). DNA for the CDR3: TGTGCCAGCAGTTACGATAGAGAGGCCCCATCCTACGAGCAGTACTTC. Amino acid sequence: CASSYDREAPSYEQYF.

This clone was found once. The chain joins TRBV27 to TRBJ2-7; the match to TRBD2 covers 10 bases. CDR1 and CDR2 (germline): MNHEY, SMNVEV (reference sequence). This CDR3 has 15 residues. Unmatched junction bases numbered 6, after V lost 5 bases and J lost 2 bases. The CDR3, as DNA: TGTGCCAGCAGTGGCTCACTAGCGGGACCCTACGAGCAGTACTTC. This codes for CASSGSLAGPYEQYF.

The chain links TRBV5-1 to TRBJ2-7; D perhaps matches TRBD1 (6 bases). The V gene's germline CDR1 is SGHRS and CDR2 YFSETQ. V shed 4 bases and J shed 6 bases, with 20 bases lying between them. The length of the CDR3 is 15 residues. The CDR3: CASSTPTVTGSEQYF. In DNA, the CDR3 is TGCGCCAGCAGCACCCCGACAGTCACAGGGTCCGAGCAGTACTTC.

The gene calls are TRBV28 and TRBJ2-1; 14 bases map to TRBD2. CDR1 is MDHEN and CDR2 is SYDVKM in the germline V gene. V dropped 7 bases and J dropped 6; count of bases not matched to a gene: 8. There are 16 residues in the CDR3. DNA of the CDR3: TGTGCCAGCATAAGGACTAGCGGGAGGATTTTCAATGAGCAGTTCTTC. Amino acid sequence: CASIRTSGRIFNEQFF.

The rearrangement uses TRBV3-1 (or the pseudogene TRBV3-2) and TRBJ1-3, with D possibly being TRBD1 (6 bases). Germline V gene data show CDR1 as LGHDT and CDR2 as YNNKEL (reference sequence). The CDR3 sequence is 16 residues long. V shed 0 bases and J shed 0 bases, with 9 bases lying between them. The CDR3 DNA follows: TGTGCCAGCAGCCAAGAGGACAGCTCCTCTGGAAACACCATATATTTT. Residues: CASSQEDSSSGNTIYF.

V is TRBV5-1 and J is TRBJ2-5; D may be TRBD1 (6 bases). V was clipped by 2 bases and J by 1 base, with 9 bases between them. The germline gives CDR1 SGHRS, CDR2 YFSETQ. This CDR3 spans 14 amino acids. The CDR3 region is CASSFGTTQETQYF. DNA of the CDR3: TGCGCCAGCAGCTTCGGGACAACCCAAGAGACCCAGTACTTC.

This clone appeared a few times. The chain couples TRBV6-2 or TRBV6-3 to TRBJ2-7, with 8 bases lining up with TRBD1. J was trimmed by 1 base and V by 6 bases; bases with no gene match: 11. Germline V lookup: CDR1 MNHEY, CDR2 SVGEGT. This CDR3 spans 16 amino acids. The CDR3 region has the DNA TGTGCCAGCAGCCCCATGGGACAGGTCAATTCCTACGAGCAGTACTTC. Residues: CASSPMGQVNSYEQYF.

A single count supports this clone. This chain connects TRBV6-5 to TRBJ1-3; D not certain. This CDR3 spans 15 amino acids. V was shortened by 6 bases and J by 0 bases, with 12 bases between the two germline ends. CDR1 is MNHEY, CDR2 SVGAGI, per germline. DNA for the CDR3: TGTGCCAGCAGAAGGACCCGGGACTCTGGAAACACCATATATTTT. It translates to CASRRTRDSGNTIYF.

The chain joins TRBV6-5 to TRBJ1-2; 7 positions agree with TRBD1. The V segment lost 6 bases and the J segment 4 bases; nucleotides outside the gene matches: 5. Looked up from germline, CDR1 is MNHEY and CDR2 is SVGAGI. The CDR3 has 13 residues. The CDR3 nucleotides read TGTGCCAGCAGCATCGGGACAGCCTATGGCTACACCTTC. This codes for CASSIGTAYGYTF.

The V call is TRBV7-2, the J call TRBJ2-2; D not resolved. This CDR3 region has 14 residues. V was cut by 8 bases and J by 5 bases, with 15 bases left in between. CDR1 is SGHTA and CDR2 is FQGNSA in the germline V gene. CDR3 sequence (DNA): TGTGCCAGCTCAACCCAACTTGCAACCGGGGAGCTGTTTTTT. Translated, it gives CASSTQLATGELFF.

The chain joins TRBV5-6 to TRBJ1-6, with 10 bases fitting TRBD1. The trim removed 6 bases at V and 7 bases at J, leaving 7 bases unmatched. The CDR3 runs 15 residues. Germline V gene lookup returns CDR1 SGHDT and CDR2 YYEEEE. For the CDR3, the DNA is TGTGCCAGCAACGACAGGGGGCTTTACAATTCACCCCTCCACTTT. It translates to CASNDRGLYNSPLHF.

This clone was observed a handful of times. V is TRBV11-2 and J is TRBJ2-1; 9 bases are shared with TRBD1. The junction had 8 bases not matched to a gene; V was cut back by 3 bases and J by 8 bases. Germline lookup yields CDR1 SGHAT and CDR2 FQNNGV. The CDR3 spans 15 residues. CDR3 amino acids: CASSFSDRGYDEQFF. Written as DNA, the CDR3 is TGTGCCAGCAGCTTTTCAGACAGGGGGTATGATGAGCAGTTCTTC.

The CDR3 DNA is TGTGCCAGCAGTGACCCCCAACTAGCGGGAGTTTCAGAGACCCAGTACTTC. Its translation: CASSDPQLAGVSETQYF. The chain links TRBV2 to TRBJ2-5; the match to TRBD2 covers 11 bases. There are 17 residues in the CDR3. The germline V gene encodes CDR1 SNHLY and CDR2 FYNNEI. The J segment lost 4 bases and the V segment lost 3 bases, leaving 10 bases of the junction unmatched.

The rearrangement joins TRBV18 to TRBJ2-1; 7 bases match TRBD2. The CDR3 consists of 13 residues. Germline lookup yields CDR1 KGHSH and CDR2 LQKENI. Trimming at V came to 8 bases and at J to 9 bases, leaving 10 bases not matched to a gene. The CDR3 region is CASARGVDGEQFF. The CDR3 coding sequence is TGTGCCAGCGCCCGGGGGGTTGACGGTGAGCAGTTCTTC.

The chain is built from TRBV5-1 and TRBJ2-7; D is uncertain. The CDR3 loop spans 15 amino acids. Trimming shortened V by 7 bases and J by 4 bases, and 21 bases separated the two germline ends. Per the germline V gene, CDR1 is SGHRS and CDR2 is YFSETQ. The CDR3 loop is CASALSVSLGYEQYF. CDR3 sequence (DNA): TGCGCCAGCGCCCTCTCCGTATCTCTCGGTTACGAGCAGTACTTC.

The rearrangement joins TRBV5-1 to TRBJ2-7; D might be TRBD1 (6 bases). V gave up 4 bases and J gave up 5 bases, with 22 bases separating them. This CDR3 spans 16 amino acids. Per the germline V gene, CDR1 is SGHRS and CDR2 is YFSETQ. CDR3 sequence: CASSPGSTGTYDEQYF. In nucleotides, the CDR3 is TGCGCCAGCAGCCCGGGATCAACAGGGACCTACGACGAGCAGTACTTC.

This clone was seen only a few times. The V gene is TRBV3-1 (or the pseudogene TRBV3-2), the J gene TRBJ1-3; the match to TRBD1 covers 9 bases. Germline CDR1 LGHDT, CDR2 YNNKEL (reference sequence). This CDR3 contains 14 residues. V lost 6 bases, J lost 2 bases, and 2 bases stayed unmatched. CDR3 region: CASRWTGAGNTIYF. The CDR3 nucleotides read TGTGCCAGCAGGTGGACAGGGGCTGGAAACACCATATATTTT.

V gene TRBV4-2 combines with J gene TRBJ2-7, with a weak D call TRBD1 (6 bases). The V gene lost 2 bases and the J gene lost 4 bases, with 12 bases spanning the gap. The germline CDR1 and CDR2 sequences are LGHNA and YNFKEQ. This CDR3 comprises 14 residues. CDR3 residues: CASSQYIQGYEQYF. DNA of the CDR3: TGTGCCAGCAGCCAATACATACAGGGTTACGAGCAGTACTTC.

V and J are TRBV10-2 and TRBJ1-2, with D perhaps matching TRBD1 (5 bases). The length of the CDR3 is 13 residues. Germline values: CDR1 WSHSY, CDR2 SAAADI. Trimming took 2 bases from V and 5 from J, leaving 9 bases between them. The CDR3: CASSEGSGYGYTF. CDR3 in DNA: TGCGCCAGCAGTGAGGGGTCAGGGTATGGCTACACCTTC.

This clone was recorded once. The chain carries TRBV7-2 and TRBJ1-1, with TRBD1 as a possible D gene (5 bases). Germline assignment: CDR1 SGHTA and CDR2 FQGNSA. This CDR3 contains 14 residues. V was cut by 4 bases and J by 5 bases, with 14 bases left in between. The CDR3 nucleotides are TGTGCCAGCAGCTATGGGACGGGGGGGACTGAAGCTTTCTTT. Its protein product is CASSYGTGGTEAFF.

This chain connects TRBV23-1 to TRBJ1-6; maybe TRBD1 (5 bases). TRBV23-1 is annotated as an ORF whose role is uncertain. This CDR3 is built from 15 residues. V gave up 7 bases and J gave up 6 bases, with 16 bases separating them. This chain's CDR3 is CASNRLGGSNSPLHF. The CDR3 region has the DNA TGCGCCAGCAATAGACTCGGGGGGAGTAATTCACCCCTCCACTTT.

J is TRBJ2-5 and V is TRBV14; TRBD2 might be the D (5 bases). The CDR3 is made up of 14 amino acids. In germline, CDR1 is SGHDN, CDR2 FVKESK. The V and J ends lost 4 bases and 2 bases respectively, with 11 bases between them. CDR3 nucleotides: TGTGCCAGCAGCCTATCGAGCGGTCAAGAGACCCAGTACTTC. It is translated as CASSLSSGQETQYF.

The chain combines TRBV4-3 with TRBJ2-3, with D unresolved. Germline V gives CDR1 LGHNA, CDR2 YSLEER. Between the trimmed V and J ends, which lost 3 bases and 0 bases, there was a span of 16 bases. The CDR3 consists of 17 residues. The CDR3 region is CASSHVLSGYSTDTQYF. The CDR3 bases are TGCGCCAGCAGCCACGTATTGTCCGGGTATAGCACAGATACGCAGTATTTT.

The rearrangement links TRBV24-1 to TRBJ2-2, with TRBD2 as a possible D gene (6 bases). Germline loops: CDR1 KGHDR, CDR2 SFDVKD. This CDR3 has 14 residues. Trimming pared 9 bases from V and 2 bases from J, leaving 12 bases between. CDR3 nucleotide sequence: TGTGCCACCGGGGAACTAGCAAACACCGGGGAGCTGTTTTTT. Translation: CATGELANTGELFF.